One TCR beta chain is described in this entry. Its antigen is as yet unknown. Stated time point: sample taken at primary tumor resection. Samples came from 70 to 80 TRACERx patients with untreated early-stage lung cancer. Without sorting, whole RNA was sequenced from tumor, nontumor lung or frozen PBMC. TCRdb reprocessed the 5' RACE reads via MiXCR and lists one record per CDR3 protein. The data contain 15,000 to 20,000 distinct CDR3 sequences, roughly 7% of them singletons. The data were obtained in a study of spatial heterogeneity in lung cancer. Study results and caveats: Expanded intratumoral alpha and beta TCR counts tracked tumor mutation counts.

Germline V gene data show CDR1 as SQVTM and CDR2 as ANQGSEA. The CDR3 loop spans 14 amino acids. Between the trimmed V and J ends, which lost 8 bases and 3 bases, there was a span of 19 bases. Specimen: lung tumor tissue, collected at surgery. V usage is TRBV29-1 and J usage is TRBJ1-2, with D perhaps TRBD1 (6 bases). The origin of this receptor is a female donor with early-stage non-small cell lung cancer. CDR3 coding DNA: TGCAGCACTAAATTGGGCCAGGGGTACTATGGCTACACCTTC. Protein product: CSTKLGQGYYGYTF.